Below, 32 T cell receptor beta chains from the same sample are listed, as sequenced in a study of cytomegalovirus exposure and HLA in healthy donors. This PCR relied on a set of 60 Vbeta primers and 13 Jbeta primers. TCRdb's copy holds only in-frame clones and misses some; the assay was immunoSEQ multiplex PCR. The sample contains 84,000 or so clones, about two thirds of which appear only once. The specimen was PBMCs. These receptors were obtained from a woman in her 30s in good health and CMV-seropositive.

To note about this clone: A read error may account for a junction end that differs from germline. The V call is TRBV7-9, the J call TRBJ1-1; no reliable D call. The CDR3 has 12 amino acids. Per germline, CDR1 SEHNR and CDR2 FQNEAQ (reference sequence). The CDR3 DNA follows: TGTTCCAGCGGTCCCCGGGACACTGAAGCTTTCTTT. It codes for CSSGPRDTEAFF.

This rearrangement joins TRBV7-9 to TRBJ1-2; TRBD1 might be the D (5 bases). CDR1 is SEHNR, CDR2 FQNEAQ, per germline (reference sequence). V lost 1 base to trimming and J lost 0 bases, with 9 bases between them. CDR3 length: 15 amino acids. CDR3 residues: CASSLGEGANYGYTF. Written as DNA, the CDR3 is TGTGCCAGCAGCTTAGGCGAAGGGGCTAACTATGGCTACACCTTC.

This chain links TRBV5-4 with TRBJ1-1; 8 bases fit TRBD1. The CDR3 spans 13 residues. The J segment lost 6 bases and the V segment lost 4 bases, leaving 5 bases of the junction unmatched. Germline CDR1 SGHNT, CDR2 YYREEE (reference sequence). CDR3 region: CASSKDRAAEAFF. The CDR3 bases are TGTGCCAGCAGCAAGGACAGGGCCGCTGAAGCTTTCTTT.

The gene calls are TRBV30 and TRBJ1-5; TRBD1 aligns across 9 bases. This CDR3 has 16 residues. Per germline, CDR1 GTSNPN and CDR2 SVGIG (reference sequence). With 2 bases clipped from V and 1 base from J, the junction kept 6 bases outside the gene matches. CDR3 sequence reads: CAWSPDRGTSNQPQHF. The CDR3, as DNA: TGTGCCTGGAGTCCAGACAGGGGGACAAGCAATCAGCCCCAGCATTTT.

The J gene is TRBJ2-5, the V gene TRBV4-2; a weak D match, TRBD2 (6 bases). Germline V gene lookup returns CDR1 LGHNA and CDR2 YNFKEQ. The V gene lost 0 bases and the J gene lost 3 bases, with 8 bases spanning the gap. The CDR3 length is 14 residues. Here the CDR3 reads CASSQDLAEETQYF. For the CDR3, the DNA is TGTGCCAGCAGCCAAGATTTAGCGGAAGAGACCCAGTACTTC.

The chain uses TRBV28 and TRBJ1-5; no definite D call. Germline V gives CDR1 MDHEN, CDR2 SYDVKM. Trimming pared 3 bases from V and 7 bases from J, leaving 7 bases between. The CDR3 length is 12 residues. In nucleotides, the CDR3 is TGTGCCAGCAGTTTGACGGGGCAGCCCCAGCATTTT. Translating it yields CASSLTGQPQHF.

The chain links TRBV27 to TRBJ2-7; 14 bases map to TRBD2. This CDR3 is 14 amino acids long. Trimming took 5 bases from V and 6 from J; bases not matched to a gene: 3. The germline V gene encodes CDR1 MNHEY and CDR2 SMNVEV (reference sequence). The CDR3 DNA reads as TGTGCCAGCAGTACGGGACTAGCGGGGGCCGAGCAGTACTTC. This translates into CASSTGLAGAEQYF.

The rearrangement links TRBV5-1 to TRBJ1-1, with a possible D match to TRBD1 (5 bases). Germline CDR1 SGHRS, CDR2 YFSETQ. This CDR3 comprises 16 residues. V lost 3 bases to trimming and J lost 1 base, with 16 bases between them. The CDR3 here is CASSSLGVGANTEAFF. The CDR3 DNA reads as TGCGCCAGCAGCTCGTTGGGTGTAGGGGCGAACACTGAAGCTTTCTTT.

The chain is built from TRBV7-2 and TRBJ1-2; 7 bases agree with TRBD1. This CDR3 contains 14 residues. V was pared by 7 bases and J by 5 bases, with 10 bases of the junction left unmatched. Germline V gene data show CDR1 as SGHTA and CDR2 as FQGNSA. This chain's CDR3 is CASTRTTGTYGYTF. DNA of the CDR3: TGTGCCAGCACCCGCACGACAGGGACGTATGGCTACACCTTC. Supplemented by reference TRBV7-2 and TRBJ1-2, the full variable domain reads GAGVSQSPSNKVTEKGKDVELRCDPISGHTALYWYRQSLGQGLEFLIYFQGNSAPDKSGLPSDRFSAERTGGSVSTLTIQRTQQEDSAVYLCASTRTTGTYGYTFGSGTRLTVV.

The chain carries TRBV6-1 and TRBJ2-3; possibly TRBD1 for D (5 bases). The CDR3 contains 12 residues. Germline V gene data show CDR1 as MNHNS and CDR2 as SASEGT. Trimming stripped 7 bases from V and 3 bases from J, with 8 bases between. As DNA, the CDR3 is TGTGCCAGCAACAGGCGGACAGATACGCAGTATTTT. Encoded protein: CASNRRTDTQYF.

This chain connects TRBV29-1 to TRBJ1-3, with D unclear. This CDR3 is built from 12 residues. The germline V and J ends were trimmed by 4 bases and 2 bases, with 6 bases remaining between them. Germline CDR1 and CDR2: SQVTM and ANQGSEA. DNA for the CDR3: TGCAGCGTTGCGGGGACTGGAAACACCATATATTTT. It translates to CSVAGTGNTIYF.

The V and J genes are TRBV5-8 and TRBJ2-2, with 7 nucleotides matching TRBD1. After removal of 2 bases from V and 6 bases from J, the junction contained 7 bases not matched to a gene. Germline-derived CDR1 and CDR2 are SGHTS and YDEGEE. The CDR3 spans 15 residues. The CDR3 here is CASSFRGGASGELFF. For the CDR3, the DNA is TGTGCCAGCAGCTTTAGAGGGGGCGCATCCGGGGAGCTGTTTTTT. The full variable domain, in which reference TRBV5-8 and TRBJ2-2 provide the parts outside the CDR3, is EAGVTQSPTHLIKTRGQQATLRCSPISGHTSVYWYQQALGLGLQFLLWYDEGEERNRGNFPPRFSGRQFPNYSSELNVNALELEDSALYLCASSFRGGASGELFFGEGSRLTVL.

CDR3 protein: CASSIRSSGANVLTF. The CDR3, as DNA: TGTGCCAGTAGTATTCGTAGCTCTGGGGCCAACGTCCTGACTTTC. The V call is TRBV19, the J call TRBJ2-6, with unresolved D. Germline-derived CDR1 and CDR2 are LNHDA and SQIVND (reference sequence). The CDR3 extends over 15 amino acids. V lost 3 bases, J lost 0 bases, and 6 bases lay in between.

This clone showed up just once. The V call is TRBV4-3, the J call TRBJ1-5, with unresolved D. Germline CDR1 reads LGHNA; CDR2 reads YSLEER. With 4 bases removed from V and 0 bases from J, the gap between germline ends came to 10 bases. The CDR3 totals 15 residues. CDR3 nucleotides: TGCGCCAGCAGCCTCACGGTAGTTAGCAATCAGCCCCAGCATTTT. Encoded protein: CASSLTVVSNQPQHF.

This chain uses TRBV2 with TRBJ2-7; TRBD1 aligns across 7 bases. From germline, CDR1 is SNHLY and CDR2 FYNNEI. Trimming removed 6 bases from V and 1 base from J; junction bases left unmatched: 6. The CDR3 contains 14 residues. In DNA form, the CDR3 reads TGTGCCAGCAGGGGTTGGGACAGTTCCTACGAGCAGTACTTC. This sequence encodes CASRGWDSSYEQYF.

This chain connects TRBV19 to TRBJ1-6; possible D gene TRBD1, 6 bases. This CDR3 has 18 residues. V was clipped by 5 bases and J by 6 bases, with 23 bases between them. The germline gives CDR1 LNHDA, CDR2 SQIVND (reference sequence). The CDR3: CASSPSPRGTASNSPLHF. In nucleotides, the CDR3 is TGTGCCAGTAGTCCCTCCCCTAGGGGGACGGCTTCTAATTCACCCCTCCACTTT.

The chain has TRBV5-6 and TRBJ2-3, with a tentative D call TRBD2 (5 bases). Trimming shortened V by 6 bases and J by 3 bases, and 11 bases separated the two germline ends. This CDR3 comprises 13 residues. The V gene's germline CDR1 is SGHDT and CDR2 YYEEEE. Written as DNA, the CDR3 is TGTGCCAGCACCAAGGACTGGACAGATACGCAGTATTTT. It specifies CASTKDWTDTQYF.

The chain uses TRBV9 and TRBJ1-3; 7 bases fit TRBD1. V shed 4 bases and J 3 bases; nucleotides not matched to a gene: 7. The germline gives CDR1 SGDLS, CDR2 YYNGEE. The CDR3 runs to 15 residues. As DNA, the CDR3 is TGTGCCAGCAGCCCGATGGGACAGAGTGGAAACACCATATATTTT. Its protein is CASSPMGQSGNTIYF.

The sample holds a few counts of this clone. This chain joins TRBV28 and TRBJ2-3, with 10 nucleotides matching TRBD1. This CDR3 has 17 residues. Germline CDR1 and CDR2: MDHEN and SYDVKM. With V trimmed by 2 bases and J by 4 bases, 9 bases remained unmatched. CDR3 sequence: CASSLDPSTGGPDTQYF. The CDR3, as DNA: TGTGCCAGCAGTTTAGACCCCTCGACAGGGGGCCCAGATACGCAGTATTTT.

The chain has TRBV2 and TRBJ2-5; 15 nucleotides match TRBD2. Per germline, CDR1 SNHLY and CDR2 FYNNEI. V lost 4 bases and J lost 4; bases outside the gene matches: 10. There are 18 residues in the CDR3. As DNA, the CDR3 is TGTGCCAGCAGTGTGGGACTAGCGGGGGGCCACCTAGCAGAGACCCAGTACTTC. It codes for CASSVGLAGGHLAETQYF.

CDR3 nucleotides: TGTGCCGGACGCAGAACAGGGGGTAACACTGAAGCTTTCTTT. Its translation is CAGRRTGGNTEAFF. The chain recombines TRBV28 with TRBJ1-1, with 8 bases matching TRBD1. The V and J ends lost 11 bases and 2 bases, in that order; junction bases with no gene match: 10. Germline V lookup: CDR1 MDHEN, CDR2 SYDVKM. This CDR3 comprises 14 residues.

A single count supports this clone. This chain connects TRBV10-3 to TRBJ1-1; no clear D gene. Germline V gene lookup returns CDR1 ENHRY and CDR2 SYGVKD. The V and J ends lost 0 bases and 2 bases respectively, with 10 bases between them. This CDR3 is 15 amino acids long. This CDR3 is CAISESGLVNTEAFF. DNA of the CDR3: TGTGCCATCAGTGAGTCGGGCCTTGTCAACACTGAAGCTTTCTTT.

The J gene is TRBJ2-2, the V gene TRBV7-2; the D gene is possibly TRBD1 (5 bases). Germline assignment: CDR1 SGHTA and CDR2 FQGNSA. With 5 bases removed from V and 1 base from J, the gap between germline ends came to 14 bases. The CDR3 has 16 amino acids. The CDR3 DNA sequence: TGTGCCAGCAGCCGACATAGGGGTGGGAACACCGGGGAGCTGTTTTTT. This sequence encodes CASSRHRGGNTGELFF.

CDR3 protein: CASSLGDRGQETQYF. The DNA for the CDR3 is TGCGCCAGCAGCTTGGGGGACAGGGGGCAGGAGACCCAGTACTTC. This rearrangement joins TRBV5-1 to TRBJ2-5; 12 positions match TRBD1. Germline CDR1 reads SGHRS; CDR2 reads YFSETQ. The CDR3 has 15 residues. V was pared by 0 bases and J by 5 bases, with 2 bases of the junction left unmatched. The full variable domain, its missing parts supplied by reference TRBV5-1 and TRBJ2-5, is KAGVTQTPRYLIKTRGQQVTLSCSPISGHRSVSWYQQTPGQGLQFLFEYFSETQRNKGNFPGRFSGRQFSNSRSEMNVSTLELGDSALYLCASSLGDRGQETQYFGPGTRLLVL.

The V and J genes are TRBV27 and TRBJ1-2, with D unclear. The germline V gene has CDR1 MNHEY and CDR2 SMNVEV (reference sequence). V was cut by 1 base and J by 5 bases, with 14 bases left in between. This CDR3 has 15 residues. The CDR3 loop reads CASSLYPGREYGYTF. DNA for the CDR3: TGTGCCAGCAGTTTATACCCGGGGAGGGAGTATGGCTACACCTTC.

The V gene is TRBV19, the J gene TRBJ1-5; the D gene is possibly TRBD1 (6 bases). Trimming removed 4 bases from V and 4 bases from J, with 17 bases in between. Germline V gene data show CDR1 as LNHDA and CDR2 as SQIVND (reference sequence). The CDR3 totals 16 residues. The CDR3 nucleotides are TGTGCCAGTAGTAGGGGGCGACGAGAGGGGAATCAGCCCCAGCATTTT. This gives the protein CASSRGRREGNQPQHF.

This clone was counted between two and nine times. The chain recombines TRBV6-6 with TRBJ1-1; 8 nucleotides match TRBD1. The CDR3 runs to 12 residues. The V and J ends lost 8 bases and 10 bases, in that order; junction bases with no gene match: 9. Germline CDR1 is MNHNY and CDR2 is SVGAGI (reference sequence). Written as DNA, the CDR3 is TGTGCCAGCCGTACAGGGGGGCCCGTAGCTTTCTTT. Its translation is CASRTGGPVAFF.

The V gene is TRBV7-6, the J gene TRBJ2-5; a weak D match, TRBD1 (5 bases). In germline, CDR1 is SGHVS, CDR2 FNYEAQ. There are 16 residues in the CDR3. V lost 4 bases and J 2 bases, leaving 17 bases between the germline ends. The CDR3 reads CASSSSSGQHQETQYF. DNA for the CDR3: TGTGCCAGCAGCTCGTCCTCCGGACAACATCAAGAGACCCAGTACTTC.

This clone came up a few times. A read error may account for a junction end that differs from germline. The V and J genes are TRBV7-9 and TRBJ1-1, with a tentative D call TRBD1 (6 bases). This CDR3 is built from 12 residues. Per the germline V gene, CDR1 is SEHNR and CDR2 is FQNEAQ (reference sequence). This CDR3 reads CSSKGGNTEAFF. CDR3 DNA: TGTTCCAGTAAAGGGGGTAACACTGAAGCTTTCTTT.

This clone was observed a few times. The V call is TRBV28, the J call TRBJ2-7, with 8 bases identical to TRBD1. The CDR3 consists of 15 residues. Germline CDR1 and CDR2: MDHEN and SYDVKM. With V trimmed by 1 base and J by 1 base, 3 bases remained unmatched. The CDR3 nucleotides are TGTGCCAGCAGTTTATTTGGGACAGGTTCCTACGAGCAGTACTTC. As protein: CASSLFGTGSYEQYF.

The CDR3 bases are TGTGCCAGCAGCTTATCGAGGGGGATGAACACTGAAGCTTTCTTT. Its protein is CASSLSRGMNTEAFF. This chain links TRBV11-2 with TRBJ1-1; tentatively, D is TRBD1 (6 bases). Trimming took 2 bases from V and 0 from J, leaving 10 bases between them. Germline V gene sequence: CDR1 SGHAT, CDR2 FQNNGV. This CDR3 has 15 residues.

The chain recombines TRBV4-2 with TRBJ2-2; possible D gene TRBD1, 6 bases. Germline loops: CDR1 LGHNA, CDR2 YNFKEQ. This CDR3 comprises 14 residues. Trimming stripped 3 bases from V and 1 base from J, with 6 bases between. The CDR3 sequence: CASSQTGNTGELFF. Here the CDR3 DNA reads TGTGCCAGCAGCCAGACAGGGAACACCGGGGAGCTGTTTTTT.